A selection of T cell receptor beta chains follows, all from one sample in a study of human T cells and chemical hapten exposure. TCRdb passed the RACE reads through MiXCR, listing each CDR3 protein once. The sample includes 100,000 to 150,000 distinct CDR3 sequences, roughly an eighth of them seen just once. Sequenced here: whole blood, sampled in connection with sensitization to the hapten diphenylcyclopropenone (DPC). The receptors stem from a man in his late teens or twenties with alopecia areata. Some clones in this sample may be carry-over from other donors' samples. CDR3s include the opening cysteine and the closing phenylalanine or tryptophan. The D gene is left open where the match is weak. The size entry is marked missing in some rows and otherwise reads once, few, many or a size class.

J gene | V gene | D gene | clone size | CDR3 DNA | CDR3 protein
TRBJ1-5 | TRBV4-1 | TRBD1 | few | TGCGCCAGCAGCCCTACTCCCTCACGACAGGGGAATCAGCCCCAGCATTTT | CASSPTPSRQGNQPQHF
TRBJ2-3 | TRBV29-1 | TRBD1 | NA | TGCAGCGTGGGGACAGGCGAGGATACGCAGTATTTT | CSVGTGEDTQYF
TRBJ2-7 | TRBV19 | TRBD1 | many | TGTGCCAGTAGTATAACCCCGGGACAGGGGTTCTACGAGCAGTACTTC | CASSITPGQGFYEQYF
TRBJ2-7 | TRBV7-8 | TRBD1 | NA | TGTGCCAGCAGCGGAACATTAGGGACAGGGAATGTGTTC | CASSGTLGTGNVF
TRBJ2-2 | TRBV7-6 | NA | NA | TGTGCCAGCAGCTTCGGAGGGGACACAATAACCGGGGAGCTGTTTTTT | CASSFGGDTITGELFF
TRBJ2-7 | TRBV2 | NA | few | TGTGCCAGCAGACCTAACTCCTACGAGCAGTACTTC | CASRPNSYEQYF
TRBJ1-1 | TRBV12-3/TRBV12-4 | TRBD1 | many | TGTGCCAGCAGCCAACAGGGGGCTGTTGAAGCTTTCTTT | CASSQQGAVEAFF
TRBJ2-7 | TRBV2 | NA | NA | TGTGCCAGCTTCGGAGGGGGGTCCTGGAACGAGCAGTACTTC | CASFGGGSWNEQYF
TRBJ2-5 | TRBV20-1 | NA | NA | TGCAGTGCTAGAGTTGCGGGGACCCTTAGCGAGACCCAGTACTTC | CSARVAGTLSETQYF
TRBJ2-5 | TRBV7-9 | TRBD1 | NA | TGTGCCAGCAGAAGGGACAGGGAGGTAGAGACCCAGTACTTC | CASRRDREVETQYF
TRBJ2-3 | TRBV7-9 | NA | few | TGTGCCAGCAGCTTAGCGGTGGTGGACCCAGATACGCAGTATTTT | CASSLAVVDPDTQYF
TRBJ2-5 | TRBV5-4 | NA | NA | TGTGCCAGCAGCCTTACCGGGGGATGGCAAGAGACCCAGTACTTC | CASSLTGGWQETQYF
TRBJ1-2 | TRBV7-6 | NA | few | TGTGCCAGCAGCTTAAGGGAGGGGGGCCGACCATATAACTATGGCTACACCTTC | CASSLREGGRPYNYGYTF
TRBJ1-2 | TRBV7-6 | NA | many | TGTGCCAGCAGCTTAGGCCAGAACTATGGCTACACCTTC | CASSLGQNYGYTF
TRBJ1-5 | TRBV10-2 | NA | NA | TGCGCCAGCCGTTCCGGGACTATAAATCAGCCCCAGCATTTT | CASRSGTINQPQHF
TRBJ2-7 | TRBV7-6 | TRBD1 | few | TGTGCCAGCAGCCCCGAGACAGGGGCCCACCCCATTTACTCCTACGAGCAGTACTTC | CASSPETGAHPIYSYEQYF
TRBJ1-2 | TRBV2 | NA | few | TGTGCCAGCAGTATCATAGGGACACCGGGGGAATATGGCTACACCTTC | CASSIIGTPGEYGYTF
TRBJ2-1 | TRBV29-1 | TRBD1 | NA | TGCAGCGTTGGCACAGGGGTATACAATGAGCAGTTCTTC | CSVGTGVYNEQFF
TRBJ2-3 | TRBV15 | NA | few | TGTGCCACCAGCCACCCTACTACAGATACGCAGTATTTT | CATSHPTTDTQYF
TRBJ2-3 | TRBV7-6 | NA | few | TGTGCCAGCAGCTTGGACAGTTACACAGATACGCAGTATTTT | CASSLDSYTDTQYF
TRBJ2-1 | TRBV12-3/TRBV12-4 | NA | few | TGTGCCAGCAAATTAGTAGGTGAGCAGTTCTTC | CASKLVGEQFF
TRBJ1-5 | TRBV18 | NA | NA | TGTGCCAGCTCACCACGAGAGCAAGACCCCCAGCATTTT | CASSPREQDPQHF
TRBJ2-5 | TRBV29-1 | TRBD1 | many | TGCAGCGTCGACGACAGGGATGGCAAGACCCAGTACTTC | CSVDDRDGKTQYF
TRBJ2-7 | TRBV29-1 | TRBD1 | NA | TGCAGCGTTGTAACAGGGGGCAGTTCGCGCGAGCAGTACTTC | CSVVTGGSSREQYF
TRBJ1-3 | TRBV5-4 | NA | NA | TGTGCCAGCAGCTTGAAAGGCCAAACCTCTGGAAACACCATATATTTT | CASSLKGQTSGNTIYF
TRBJ1-2 | TRBV28 | NA | NA | TGTGCCAGCAGTTCCCTCCTGCTCCGGGGCTACACCTTC | CASSSLLLRGYTF
TRBJ2-5 | TRBV7-6 | NA | few | TGTGCCAGCAGCTTAGCGGGGTTGGGAGAGACCCAGTACTTC | CASSLAGLGETQYF
TRBJ1-5 | TRBV18 | NA | NA | TGTGCCAGCTCACCGACAGAAGGAAATCAGCCCCAGCATTTT | CASSPTEGNQPQHF
TRBJ2-1 | TRBV7-6 | TRBD2 | many | TGTGCCAGCAGCCCCCGACTAGCGGGGGGCCTCTCCTACAATGAGCAGTTCTTC | CASSPRLAGGLSYNEQFF
TRBJ2-2 | TRBV28 | NA | NA | TGTGCCGGCCAACCGGGACTCCGAGCCGGGGAGCTGTTTTTT | CAGQPGLRAGELFF
TRBJ1-6 | TRBV7-2 | NA | many | TGTGCCAGCAGCCCCCGTGGAGTGCTAGCTTCACCCCTCCACTTT | CASSPRGVLASPLHF
TRBJ2-6 | TRBV6-6 | NA | NA | TGTGCCAGCAGTTACTCCGTTGGCGGGACAGCTCCTTCTGGGGCCAACGTCCTGACTTTC | CASSYSVGGTAPSGANVLTF
TRBJ2-7 | TRBV12-3/TRBV12-4 | TRBD1 | few | TGTGCCAGCAGTTCAGGGGGCGAGCAGTACTTC | CASSSGGEQYF
TRBJ1-5 | TRBV27 | TRBD1 | few | TGTGCCAGCGCGTCGTCGACAGGGTGGCATTTT | CASASSTGWHF
TRBJ1-2 | TRBV20-1 | TRBD1 | few | TGCAGTGCCACGGGACAGACTAACTATGGCTACACCTTC | CSATGQTNYGYTF
TRBJ2-5 | TRBV6-2/TRBV6-3 | NA | few | TGTGCCAGCACCACTACTCCTGTTGCTACTGAAAAAGAGACCCAGTACTTC | CASTTTPVATEKETQYF
TRBJ1-5 | TRBV20-1 | NA | once | TGCAGTGCTAGTTCAGGGGGCAATCAGCCCCAGCATTTT | CSASSGGNQPQHF
TRBJ2-3 | TRBV7-9 | NA | many | TGTGCCAAACTGGTGGGGGATACGCAGTATTTT | CAKLVGDTQYF
TRBJ2-5 | TRBV11-1 | NA | few | TGTGCCAGCAGCTATACAGGGACCGAAGCTGGGACCCAGTACTTC | CASSYTGTEAGTQYF
TRBJ1-1 | TRBV28 | NA | NA | TGTGCCAGCAGTTTCCGGAGGACAGCGAACACTGAAGCTTTCTTT | CASSFRRTANTEAFF
TRBJ1-1 | TRBV7-2 | NA | NA | TGTGCCAGCAGCTTCACTAAACTGGAGAACACTGAAGCTTTCTTT | CASSFTKLENTEAFF
TRBJ2-3 | TRBV7-3 | NA | few | TGTGCCAGCAGCTTCCAACCCGGGCCGACAGATACGCAGTATTTT | CASSFQPGPTDTQYF
TRBJ1-6 | TRBV28 | NA | many | TGTGCCAGCAGTTCCGGAACCGTGGGGATGAAGTATAATTCACCCCTCCACTTT | CASSSGTVGMKYNSPLHF
TRBJ1-2 | TRBV19 | NA | few | TGTGCCAGTGCCCGTGGACGGGTCTATGGCTACACCTTC | CASARGRVYGYTF
TRBJ2-1 | TRBV6-5 | NA | NA | TGTGCCAGCAGTCAAACCGCAGGATCCTATTCGAGTCATGAGCAGTTCTTC | CASSQTAGSYSSHEQFF
TRBJ2-2 | TRBV9 | NA | few | NA | CASSATGPGSCFF
TRBJ2-7 | TRBV20-1 | NA | few | TGCAGTGCTAGTATCTCCTGGGGGGAGCAGTACTTC | CSASISWGEQYF
TRBJ2-3 | TRBV7-7 | NA | NA | TGTGCCAGCAGCCGCGGCACCTTCACAGATACGCAGTATTTT | CASSRGTFTDTQYF
TRBJ2-1 | TRBV6-6 | TRBD2 | NA | TGTGCCAGCAGTACCTTAGGACTAGCGGGGGGGCCTTTGTACAATGAGCAGTTCTTC | CASSTLGLAGGPLYNEQFF
TRBJ2-7 | TRBV12-3/TRBV12-4 | NA | NA | TGTGCCAGCAGTTTTGACAGAAGCTCCTACGAGCAGTACTTC | CASSFDRSSYEQYF
TRBJ2-7 | TRBV20-1 | NA | NA | TGCAGTGCAGGCCTGGACAGCAAGGGGCAGTACTTC | CSAGLDSKGQYF
TRBJ2-3 | TRBV5-8 | TRBD2 | NA | TGTGCCAGCAGCTTCCGACTAGCGGGGGGGCCTGGCACAGATACGCAGTATTTT | CASSFRLAGGPGTDTQYF
TRBJ1-3 | TRBV29-1 | TRBD1 | NA | TGCAGCGTTCGGACAGGTTTCACTGGAAACACCATATATTTT | CSVRTGFTGNTIYF
TRBJ2-3 | TRBV12-3/TRBV12-4 | NA | few | TGTGCCAGCAGTTTATCAGATACGCAGTATTTT | CASSLSDTQYF
TRBJ2-1 | TRBV6-2/TRBV6-3 | TRBD1 | many | TGTGCCAGCAGGCAGGACAGGGACAGGGGTTCCATCCCCCGGTCCTACAATGAGCAGTTCTTC | CASRQDRDRGSIPRSYNEQFF
TRBJ1-1 | TRBV2 | TRBD1 | NA | TGTGCCAGCAGGGGCGCGGGGACAGCGAACACTGAAGCTTTCTTT | CASRGAGTANTEAFF